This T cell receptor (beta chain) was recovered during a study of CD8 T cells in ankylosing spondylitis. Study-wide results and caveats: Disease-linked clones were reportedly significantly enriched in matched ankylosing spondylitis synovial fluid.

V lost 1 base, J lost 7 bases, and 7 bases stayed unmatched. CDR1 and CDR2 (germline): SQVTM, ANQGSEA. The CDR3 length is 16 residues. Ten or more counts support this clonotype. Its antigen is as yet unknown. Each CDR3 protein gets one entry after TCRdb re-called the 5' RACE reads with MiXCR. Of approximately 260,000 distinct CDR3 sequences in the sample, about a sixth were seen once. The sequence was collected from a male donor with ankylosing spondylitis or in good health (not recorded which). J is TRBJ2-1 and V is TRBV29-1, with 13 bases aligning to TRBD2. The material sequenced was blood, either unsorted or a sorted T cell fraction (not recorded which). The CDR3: CSVEGGTSGEENEQFF. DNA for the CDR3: TGCAGCGTTGAAGGGGGGACTAGCGGGGAAGAGAATGAGCAGTTCTTC.